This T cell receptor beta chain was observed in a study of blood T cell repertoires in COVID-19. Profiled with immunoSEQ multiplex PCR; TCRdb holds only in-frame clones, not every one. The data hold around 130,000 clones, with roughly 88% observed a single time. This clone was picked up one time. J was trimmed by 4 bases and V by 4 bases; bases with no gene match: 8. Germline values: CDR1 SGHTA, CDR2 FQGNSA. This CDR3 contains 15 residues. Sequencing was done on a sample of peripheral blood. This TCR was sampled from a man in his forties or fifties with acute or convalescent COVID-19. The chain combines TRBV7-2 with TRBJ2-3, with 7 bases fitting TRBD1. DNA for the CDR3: TGTGCCAGCAGCTCCCCAGGGGGAGTCCCAGATACGCAGTATTTT. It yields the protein CASSSPGGVPDTQYF.